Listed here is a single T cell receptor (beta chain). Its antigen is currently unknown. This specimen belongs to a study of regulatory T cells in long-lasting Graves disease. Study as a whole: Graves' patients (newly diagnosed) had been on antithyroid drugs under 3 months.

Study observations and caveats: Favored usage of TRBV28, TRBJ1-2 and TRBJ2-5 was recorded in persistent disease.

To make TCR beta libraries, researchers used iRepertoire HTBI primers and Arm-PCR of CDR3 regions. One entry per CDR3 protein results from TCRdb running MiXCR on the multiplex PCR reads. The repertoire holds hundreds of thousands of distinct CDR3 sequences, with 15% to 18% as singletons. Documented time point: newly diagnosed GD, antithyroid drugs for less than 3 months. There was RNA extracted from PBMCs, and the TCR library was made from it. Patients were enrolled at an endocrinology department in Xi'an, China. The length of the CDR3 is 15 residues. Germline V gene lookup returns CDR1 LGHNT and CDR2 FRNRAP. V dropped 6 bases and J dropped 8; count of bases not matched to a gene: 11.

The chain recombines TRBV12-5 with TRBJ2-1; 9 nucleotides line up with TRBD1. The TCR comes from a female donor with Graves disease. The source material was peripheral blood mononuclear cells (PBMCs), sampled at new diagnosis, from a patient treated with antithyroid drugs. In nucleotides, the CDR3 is TGTGCTAGTGGACTCGGGACAGGGAGCTGGGATGAGCAGTTCTTC. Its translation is CASGLGTGSWDEQFF.